The 10 T cell receptor beta chains below all came from one sample that was sequenced in a study of blood T cell repertoires in COVID-19. Here immunoSEQ multiplex PCR was the method, and the copy in TCRdb shows in-frame clones only, minus some. The top ten clones hold 4.6% of a sample with 60,000 to 100,000 clones, about 90% of them seen once. Sequencing used peripheral blood. Receptors originate from a man in his fifties with active COVID-19.

A single count supports this clone. CDR3 sequence reads: CASSPDREEETQYF. CDR3 bases: TGTGCCAGCAGCCCGGACAGGGAAGAAGAGACCCAGTACTTC. J is TRBJ2-5 and V is TRBV28, with 8 bases aligning to TRBD1. J gave up 3 bases and V 6 bases, and 6 bases lay outside the gene matches. Germline V gene sequence: CDR1 MDHEN, CDR2 SYDVKM. This CDR3 has 14 amino acids.

The V gene is TRBV27, the J gene TRBJ2-2; 10 bases are shared with TRBD2. This CDR3 has 16 amino acids. Germline-derived CDR1 and CDR2 are MNHEY and SMNVEV (reference sequence). The V segment lost 2 bases and the J segment 3 bases; nucleotides outside the gene matches: 3. The CDR3 spells CASSLSGRADTGELFF. CDR3 DNA: TGTGCCAGCAGTTTAAGCGGGAGGGCCGACACCGGGGAGCTGTTTTTT.

The chain joins TRBV25-1 to TRBJ2-7; D may be TRBD1 (6 bases). Trimming shortened V by 4 bases and J by 4 bases, and 26 bases separated the two germline ends. There are 18 residues in the CDR3. Germline CDR1 MGHDK, CDR2 SYGVNS. The CDR3 region is CASSGPSPLTGPAYEQYF. DNA for the CDR3: TGTGCCAGCAGTGGCCCCTCTCCACTGACAGGACCCGCGTACGAGCAGTACTTC.

V gene TRBV14 combines with J gene TRBJ2-7, with D possibly TRBD1 on 5 matching bases. From germline, CDR1 is SGHDN and CDR2 FVKESK. Trimming removed 1 base at V and 3 bases at J, with 7 bases between. CDR3 length: 13 residues. CDR3 sequence (DNA): TGTGCCAGCAGCCAAGTCCAGGGCTACGAGCAGTACTTC. This sequence encodes CASSQVQGYEQYF.

The chain uses TRBV5-3 and TRBJ1-2; the match to TRBD1 covers 8 bases. TRBV5-3 is assigned to the ORF class and has an uncertain function. Germline trimming cut 0 bases from V and 8 bases from J; bases unmatched to any gene: 6. This CDR3 has 14 amino acids. CDR3 DNA: TGTGCCAGAAGCTTGGTGTCAGGGGGCCACGGCTACACCTTC. It specifies CARSLVSGGHGYTF.

The genes are TRBV7-3 and TRBJ2-1, with 7 nucleotides matching TRBD2. CDR1 and CDR2 from the germline V gene are SGHTA and FQGTGA. The CDR3 consists of 14 residues. The V segment lost 4 bases and the J segment 9 bases; nucleotides outside the gene matches: 9. The CDR3 spells CASSSFGLGTEQFF. The CDR3 DNA reads as TGTGCCAGCAGCTCCTTCGGACTAGGAACTGAGCAGTTCTTC.

The chain employs TRBV30 and TRBJ2-7; D possibly corresponds to TRBD1 (5 bases). The germline V gene encodes CDR1 GTSNPN and CDR2 SVGIG (reference sequence). V lost 0 bases and J 1 base, leaving 10 bases between the germline ends. This CDR3 is built from 14 residues. The CDR3 DNA reads as TGTGCCTGGAGTGTATCGGCAGGGTCCTACGAGCAGTACTTC. It is translated as CAWSVSAGSYEQYF.

The genes are TRBV7-2 and TRBJ1-5; 9 bases agree with TRBD1. Germline CDR1 is SGHTA and CDR2 is FQGNSA. V gave up 3 bases and J gave up 3 bases; unmatched junction bases: 3. The CDR3 covers 15 residues. The CDR3 protein is CASSLDRGLNQPQHF. CDR3 DNA: TGTGCCAGCAGCTTGGACAGGGGTCTCAATCAGCCCCAGCATTTT.

The count of this clone is one. The rearrangement uses TRBV9 and TRBJ1-1, with 7 bases identical to TRBD1. Germline lookup yields CDR1 SGDLS and CDR2 YYNGEE. With V trimmed by 3 bases and J by 1 base, 3 bases remained unmatched. This CDR3 region has 14 residues. In nucleotides, the CDR3 is TGTGCCAGCAGCGGCGGACAGGAGAACACTGAAGCTTTCTTT. It yields the protein CASSGGQENTEAFF.

This sequence joins TRBV7-3 and TRBJ2-1; 8 positions agree with TRBD1. Germline CDR1 reads SGHTA; CDR2 reads FQGTGA. The J segment lost 7 bases and the V segment lost 5 bases, leaving 13 bases of the junction unmatched. The CDR3 extends over 16 amino acids. DNA for the CDR3: TGTGCCAGCAGCCCTTCCGGTGACAGGGGTAGAAATGAGCAGTTCTTC. This encodes CASSPSGDRGRNEQFF.